This T cell receptor (beta chain) was identified in a study of patients and donors after allogeneic stem cell transplantation (dated by TCRdb to 2019 to 2021). On this clonotype: The target of this receptor is not known. Base qualities are not provided; no much larger clone lies one nucleotide away.

V trim: 3 bases; J trim: 12 bases; unmatched bases: 10. The CDR3 numbers 15 residues from cysteine through phenylalanine. The read is trimmed to its CDR3 DNA, 45 bases read in frame from base 1. The library came from RT-PCR. Data came from a NextSeq 550. TCRdb passed the public sequencing reads through fastp at Q25 and MiXCR, retaining productive beta sequences. Rows with a matching CDR3 protein are joined into one entry that keeps the most common DNA and genes. The sample includes approximately 430,000 distinct CDR3 sequences, with more than 15% observed a single time. The top ten clones comprise 7.2% of the sample.

The sample comprised blood, either unsorted or a sorted T cell fraction (not recorded which). This sequence originates from a human donor who was either an allogeneic HSCT recipient or a stem cell or donor lymphocyte infusion donor (not recorded which). It is not recorded whose cells these are; they may come from a transplant donor. The receptor chain draws on TRBV12-3 or TRBV12-4 and TRBJ1-4; a stretch of 10 junction bases matches TRBD1. Read as DNA, the sequence is TGTGCCAGCAGTTTGAGGGACAGGGGTTTTTCGGAACTGTTTTTT. This gives the protein CASSLRDRGFSELFF.